This T cell receptor beta chain stems from a study of blood T cell repertoires in COVID-19. At the level of the study: The study drew acute and convalescent COVID-19 samples from the United States, Italy and Spain. Sample material is recorded as cDNA or gDNA derived from T cells, B-cell-depleted T cells, or PBMCs.

This CDR3 is built from 13 residues. J lost 13 bases, V lost 6 bases, and 8 bases had no gene match. From germline, CDR1 is MNHEY and CDR2 SMNVEV (reference sequence). As handled by the study authors: By means of reference gene primer amplification, nucleated cell counts were estimated. The protocol was immunoSEQ multiplex PCR, while the TCRdb copy is restricted to in-frame clones and leaves out a portion. V and J calls and clone size come straight from that table; D and trimming were deduced from the DNA. The table lists over 100,000 clones, 85% to 90% of them singletons. The origin of this receptor is a human donor with acute or convalescent COVID-19. The donor label of this sample is uncertain. Sequencing used peripheral blood. The chain employs TRBV27 and TRBJ2-2; the match to TRBD1 covers 10 bases. CDR3 amino acids: CASSLSGDRGLFF. Here the CDR3 DNA reads TGTGCCAGCAGCCTATCTGGGGACAGGGGGCTGTTTTTT.